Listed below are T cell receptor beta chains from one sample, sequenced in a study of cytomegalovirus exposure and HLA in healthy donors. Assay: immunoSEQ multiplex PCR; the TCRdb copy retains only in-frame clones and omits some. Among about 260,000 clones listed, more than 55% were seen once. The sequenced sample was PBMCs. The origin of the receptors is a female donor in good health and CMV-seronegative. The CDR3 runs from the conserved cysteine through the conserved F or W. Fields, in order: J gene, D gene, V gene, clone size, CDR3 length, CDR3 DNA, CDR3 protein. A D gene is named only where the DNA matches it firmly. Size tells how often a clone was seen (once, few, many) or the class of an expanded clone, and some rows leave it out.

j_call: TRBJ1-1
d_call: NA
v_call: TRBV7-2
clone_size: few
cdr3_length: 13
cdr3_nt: TGTGCCAGCAGCTTAGAACAGGGCACTGAAGCTTTCTTT
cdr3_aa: CASSLEQGTEAFF

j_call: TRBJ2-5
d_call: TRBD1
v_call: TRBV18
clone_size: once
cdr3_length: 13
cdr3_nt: TGTGCCAGCTCCCAGGACAGGGAAGAGACCCAGTACTTC
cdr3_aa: CASSQDREETQYF

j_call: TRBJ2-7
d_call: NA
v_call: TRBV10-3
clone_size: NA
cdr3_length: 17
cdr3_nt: TGTGCCATCAGTGATGGGGGAGGAATACAGGGGACCTACGAGCAGTACTTC
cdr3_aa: CAISDGGGIQGTYEQYF

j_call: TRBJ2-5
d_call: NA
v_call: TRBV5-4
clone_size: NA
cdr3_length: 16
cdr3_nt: TGTGCCAGCAGCTCGGAGGGGGCAGCACGCATGGAGACCCAGTACTTC
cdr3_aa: CASSSEGAARMETQYF

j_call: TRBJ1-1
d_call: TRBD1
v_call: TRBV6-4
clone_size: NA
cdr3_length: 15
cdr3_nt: TGTGCCAGCAGTGAGCAGGGGGCGGGGACCAGAGAAGCTTTCTTT
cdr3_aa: CASSEQGAGTREAFF

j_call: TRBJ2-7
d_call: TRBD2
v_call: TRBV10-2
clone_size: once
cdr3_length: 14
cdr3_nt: TGCGCCAGCAAGAGACTAGCGTTCTCCTACGAGCAGTACTTC
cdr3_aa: CASKRLAFSYEQYF

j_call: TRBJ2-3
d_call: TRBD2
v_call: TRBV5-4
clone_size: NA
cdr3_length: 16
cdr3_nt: TGTGCCAGCAGCCCCCCAGGCAGCGGGAGAGTAGATACGCAGTATTTT
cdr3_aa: CASSPPGSGRVDTQYF

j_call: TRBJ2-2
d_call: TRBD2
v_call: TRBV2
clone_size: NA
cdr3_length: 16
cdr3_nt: TGTGCCAGCAGTGATGGACTAGCGCAACTCACCGGGGAGCTGTTTTTT
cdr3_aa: CASSDGLAQLTGELFF

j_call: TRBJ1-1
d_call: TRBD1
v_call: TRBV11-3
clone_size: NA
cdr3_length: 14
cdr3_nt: TGTGCCAGCAGCTCCGACAGGGTAGATACTGAAGCTTTCTTT
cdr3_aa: CASSSDRVDTEAFF

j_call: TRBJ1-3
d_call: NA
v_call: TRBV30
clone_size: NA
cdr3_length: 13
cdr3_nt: TGTGCCTTGACCCGGACAGTCGGAAACACCATATATTTT
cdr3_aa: CALTRTVGNTIYF

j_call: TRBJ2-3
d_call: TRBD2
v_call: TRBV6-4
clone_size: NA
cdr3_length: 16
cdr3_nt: TGTGCCAGCAGTGACTCAGCTAGCGGGGGGCCAGATACGCAGTATTTT
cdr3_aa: CASSDSASGGPDTQYF